One sample yielded the 20 T cell receptor beta chains listed below, sequenced in a study of cytomegalovirus exposure and HLA in healthy donors. It was with 60 Vbeta and 13 Jbeta primers that the PCR ran. Assay: immunoSEQ multiplex PCR; the TCRdb copy retains only in-frame clones and omits some. The table records 150,000 to 200,000 clones, 80% of them present only once. The sequenced sample was PBMCs. The receptor source for this set is a man between 25 and 39 years old in good health and CMV-seropositive.

The chain joins TRBV5-8 to TRBJ1-2; D remains ambiguous. The CDR3 contains 13 residues. The V end was cut by 4 bases, the J end by 2 bases, with 9 bases between. Germline CDR1 reads SGHTS; CDR2 reads YDEGEE. The CDR3 nucleotides are TGTGCCAGCAGCCTTGGGCTGAACTATGGCTACACCTTC. This sequence encodes CASSLGLNYGYTF. The variable domain in full, with the rest retrieved from reference TRBV5-8 and TRBJ1-2, is EAGVTQSPTHLIKTRGQQATLRCSPISGHTSVYWYQQALGLGLQFLLWYDEGEERNRGNFPPRFSGRQFPNYSSELNVNALELEDSALYLCASSLGLNYGYTFGSGTRLTVV.

A few counts support this clone. This chain connects TRBV4-1 to TRBJ2-3, with TRBD1 matching 10 bases. CDR1 and CDR2 from the germline V gene are MGHRA and YSYEKL. This CDR3 region has 19 residues. Unmatched junction bases numbered 13, after V lost 0 bases and J lost 4 bases. The CDR3 DNA reads as TGCGCCAGCAGCCAAGAAACGATGCCTAGAGGACAGGGGGCAGATACGCAGTATTTT. Amino acids: CASSQETMPRGQGADTQYF.

V and J are TRBV30 and TRBJ2-3; 10 bases agree with TRBD2. This CDR3 is 14 amino acids long. Germline CDR1 is GTSNPN and CDR2 is SVGIG (reference sequence). The V segment lost 5 bases and the J segment 2 bases; nucleotides outside the gene matches: 4. CDR3 sequence reads: CAWGLAVVTDTQYF. The DNA for the CDR3 is TGTGCCTGGGGACTAGCGGTAGTCACAGATACGCAGTATTTT.

The sample holds a few counts of this clone. The chain carries TRBV4-3 and TRBJ1-2; D not resolved. This CDR3 region has 14 residues. Trimming removed 0 bases from V and 8 bases from J, with 13 bases in between. Looked up from germline, CDR1 is LGHNA and CDR2 is YSLEER. CDR3 coding DNA: TGCGCCAGCAGCCAAGATGCGGCGGATCGGGGCTACACCTTC. This gives the protein CASSQDAADRGYTF.

The rearrangement joins TRBV6-5 to TRBJ2-7; tentatively, D is TRBD1 (6 bases). Germline V gives CDR1 MNHEY, CDR2 SVGAGI. The germline V and J ends were trimmed by 0 bases and 3 bases, with 12 bases remaining between them. The CDR3 is made up of 15 amino acids. CDR3 in DNA: TGTGCCAGCAGTTACTCAATAGGGGGAGTCTACGAGCAGTACTTC. It specifies CASSYSIGGVYEQYF.

The chain carries TRBV27 and TRBJ1-3; 11 bases match TRBD1. J gave up 1 base and V 5 bases, and 4 bases lay outside the gene matches. Germline V lookup: CDR1 MNHEY, CDR2 SMNVEV (reference sequence). The CDR3 sequence is 16 residues long. The CDR3 is CASSPGQGASGNTIYF. The CDR3 nucleotides are TGTGCCAGCAGTCCCGGACAGGGGGCGTCTGGAAACACCATATATTTT.

This chain links TRBV27 with TRBJ2-3; 12 bases fit TRBD2. Per germline, CDR1 MNHEY and CDR2 SMNVEV (reference sequence). This CDR3 region has 15 residues. V dropped 6 bases and J dropped 2; count of bases not matched to a gene: 3. CDR3 nucleotide sequence: TGTGCCAGCAGATCTAGCGGGGGGGCCACAGATACGCAGTATTTT. Encoded protein: CASRSSGGATDTQYF.

The rearrangement joins TRBV12-2 to TRBJ2-7; the table assigns TRBD2, which was not confirmed against the DNA. TRBV12-2 is deemed a pseudogene. The CDR3 loop spans 16 amino acids. CDR3 amino acids: CASRGRTSGRPYEQYF. For the CDR3, the DNA is TGTGCAAGTCGCGGGCGGACTAGCGGGAGGCCATACGAGCAGTACTTC.

This chain joins TRBV27 and TRBJ2-1, with D perhaps TRBD2 (5 bases). The CDR3 is 15 residues long. V was pared by 2 bases and J by 2 bases, with 10 bases between. CDR1 and CDR2 from the germline V gene are MNHEY and SMNVEV (reference sequence). The CDR3 nucleotides are TGTGCCAGCAGTTTAACTAGTGGAACCTACAATGAGCAGTTCTTC. It translates to CASSLTSGTYNEQFF.

The chain has TRBV5-1 and TRBJ2-7; 13 nucleotides line up with TRBD2. The trim removed 4 bases at V and 6 bases at J, leaving 4 bases unmatched. Looked up from germline, CDR1 is SGHRS and CDR2 is YFSETQ. The CDR3 loop spans 14 amino acids. This CDR3 is CASSTTSGGTEQYF. The CDR3 DNA reads TGCGCCAGCAGCACGACTAGCGGGGGGACCGAGCAGTACTTC. Together with reference TRBV5-1 and TRBJ2-7, the CDR3 gives the full variable domain: KAGVTQTPRYLIKTRGQQVTLSCSPISGHRSVSWYQQTPGQGLQFLFEYFSETQRNKGNFPGRFSGRQFSNSRSEMNVSTLELGDSALYLCASSTTSGGTEQYFGPGTRLTVT.

The rearrangement uses TRBV5-1 and TRBJ2-5, with 9 nucleotides matching TRBD1. Germline-derived CDR1 and CDR2 are SGHRS and YFSETQ. This CDR3 has 15 residues. The ends lost 0 bases at V and 5 bases at J; junction bases unmatched: 5. The CDR3 nucleotides are TGCGCCAGCAGCTTGGTTGGACAGGGGTTGGAGACCCAGTACTTC. It translates to CASSLVGQGLETQYF.

V and J are TRBV11-2 and TRBJ1-1; TRBD1 might be the D (5 bases). V shed 0 bases and J shed 4 bases, with 12 bases lying between them. CDR3 size: 15 residues. Germline values: CDR1 SGHAT, CDR2 FQNNGV. The CDR3 bases are TGTGCCAGCAGCTTAGAGGGGGGGAGGATCACTGAAGCTTTCTTT. It is translated as CASSLEGGRITEAFF.

The chain combines TRBV9 with TRBJ2-2, with 12 positions matching TRBD2. Germline-derived CDR1 and CDR2 are SGDLS and YYNGEE. V lost 3 bases to trimming and J lost 6 bases; unmatched junction nucleotides: 6. This CDR3 is built from 16 residues. The chain's CDR3 is CASSGGPSGRAGELFF. The DNA for the CDR3 is TGTGCCAGCAGCGGCGGCCCTAGCGGGAGGGCCGGGGAGCTGTTTTTT.

This chain connects TRBV7-6 to TRBJ2-3; 12 nucleotides match TRBD2. The junction had 12 bases not matched to a gene; V was cut back by 0 bases and J by 5 bases. Germline lookup yields CDR1 SGHVS and CDR2 FNYEAQ. This CDR3 region has 19 residues. CDR3 residues: CASSLAGGILAGGRDTQYF. CDR3 DNA sequence: TGTGCCAGCAGCTTAGCGGGGGGGATACTAGCGGGGGGCCGAGATACGCAGTATTTT.

The genes are TRBV6-1 and TRBJ1-5; D unclear. Between the trimmed V and J ends, which lost 7 bases and 4 bases, there was a span of 17 bases. This CDR3 is built from 15 residues. Germline CDR1 reads MNHNS; CDR2 reads SASEGT. The CDR3 DNA reads as TGTGCCAGCAACCAGGCCCGCGGGTTAAATCAGCCCCAGCATTTT. Its protein product is CASNQARGLNQPQHF.

J is TRBJ2-7 and V is TRBV27; D not resolved. This CDR3 region has 16 residues. V dropped 0 bases and J dropped 0 bases, with 12 bases sitting between them. From germline, CDR1 is MNHEY and CDR2 SMNVEV (reference sequence). The CDR3 coding sequence is TGTGCCAGCAGTTTATCGAGTGGTGATTACTCCTACGAGCAGTACTTC. As protein: CASSLSSGDYSYEQYF.

The chain links TRBV18 to TRBJ1-1; no firm D call. The V gene lost 0 bases and the J gene lost 3 bases, with 8 bases spanning the gap. The germline gives CDR1 KGHSH, CDR2 LQKENI. This CDR3 is 14 amino acids long. This CDR3 is CASSPPGEYTEAFF. The CDR3 nucleotides are TGTGCCAGCTCACCACCGGGAGAGTACACTGAAGCTTTCTTT.

About this clone itself: Other DNA sequences in the same sample also yield this CDR3. The gene calls are TRBV5-6 and TRBJ1-6; D gene unclear. Germline V CDR1 and CDR2: SGHDT, YYEEEE. CDR3 length: 17 residues. V was pared by 8 bases and J by 0 bases, with 18 bases between. The CDR3 nucleotides read TGTGCCAGTAGCCGTGGAGGGTCGAGCTCCTATAATTCACCCCTCCACTTT. Translated, it gives CASSRGGSSSYNSPLHF.

Note on this clone: One end of the junction is discordant with germline, which a read error may explain. The V gene is TRBV7-9, the J gene TRBJ1-1; D uncertain. The CDR3 is made up of 17 amino acids. Germline assignment: CDR1 SEHNR and CDR2 FQNEAQ (reference sequence). CDR3 in DNA: TGTTCCAGCAATTCGGCCCATATCCAGGTCAAGGTTGGTGAAGCTTTCTTT. Amino acids: CSSNSAHIQVKVGEAFF. Together with reference TRBV7-9 and TRBJ1-1, the CDR3 gives the full variable domain: DTGVSQNPRHKITKRGQNVTFRCDPISEHNRLYWYRQTLGQGPEFLTYFQNEAQLEKSRLLSDRFSAERPKGSFSTLEIQRTEQGDSAMYLCSSNSAHIQVKVGEAFFGQGTRLTVV.

This chain joins TRBV29-1 and TRBJ1-2, with a weak D call TRBD1 (5 bases). The V gene lost 4 bases and the J gene lost 5 bases, with 14 bases spanning the gap. The CDR3 sequence is 13 residues long. Germline V gene sequence: CDR1 SQVTM, CDR2 ANQGSEA. The DNA for the CDR3 is TGCAGCGTTGTTCCCAGGGTAGGGTATGGCTACACCTTC. Its translation is CSVVPRVGYGYTF.